One sample yielded the 16 T cell receptor beta chains listed below, sequenced in a study of T-cell memory formation after mild COVID-19. TCRdb used MiXCR to reprocess the 5' RACE reads, holding one entry per CDR3 protein. This sample has about 350,000 distinct CDR3 sequences, with around 15% found just once. The material sequenced was PBMCs or a T cell subset sorted from them (not recorded which). These receptor sequences come from a man aged 18 to 30 who had mild COVID-19 (a few samples of this study predate the infection). Cell type and time point are not known.

V gene TRBV5-5 combines with J gene TRBJ1-2; D is possibly TRBD1 (5 bases). The germline V gene encodes CDR1 SGHKS and CDR2 YYEKEE (reference sequence). The CDR3 length is 13 residues. Trimming pared 2 bases from V and 4 bases from J, leaving 9 bases between. Written as DNA, the CDR3 is TGTGCCAGCAGCTTAGAGGGGCCCTATGGCTACACCTTC. Its translation: CASSLEGPYGYTF. The whole variable domain, filled in from reference TRBV5-5 and TRBJ1-2, reads DAGVTQSPTHLIKTRGQQVTLRCSPISGHKSVSWYQQVLGQGPQFIFQYYEKEERGRGNFPDRFSARQFPNYSSELNVNALLLGDSALYLCASSLEGPYGYTFGSGTRLTVV.

This clonotype was recorded many times. V usage is TRBV6-1 and J usage is TRBJ2-1; D gene uncertain. With 5 bases removed from V and 5 bases from J, the gap between germline ends came to 7 bases. The CDR3 runs to 12 residues. The germline V gene has CDR1 MNHNS and CDR2 SASEGT. CDR3 sequence reads: CASSPRNNEQFF. The CDR3 DNA follows: TGTGCCAGCAGTCCGAGGAACAATGAGCAGTTCTTC.

This clonotype has a handful of counts. V and J are TRBV27 and TRBJ1-6; D possibly corresponds to TRBD1 (5 bases). This CDR3 has 15 residues. Trimming shortened V by 2 bases and J by 7 bases, and 12 bases separated the two germline ends. Germline values: CDR1 MNHEY, CDR2 SMNVEV (reference sequence). The CDR3 region is CASSLIGTGNSPLHF. CDR3 coding DNA: TGTGCCAGCAGTTTAATCGGGACGGGAAATTCACCCCTCCACTTT.

The rearrangement links TRBV5-1 to TRBJ2-1; TRBD2 is a possible D gene (5 bases). The ends were cut back, 1 base at V and 8 bases at J, with 10 bases in the middle. The CDR3 spans 13 residues. Germline-derived CDR1 and CDR2 are SGHRS and YFSETQ. CDR3 region: CASSLLGKDEQFF. The CDR3 DNA reads TGCGCCAGCAGCTTGCTCGGGAAGGATGAGCAGTTCTTC.

This clonotype was recorded many times. The chain recombines TRBV7-8 with TRBJ2-5; 8 nucleotides match TRBD1. Germline CDR1 is SGHVS and CDR2 is FQNEAQ. V lost 3 bases and J lost 6; bases outside the gene matches: 3. The CDR3 contains 13 residues. CDR3 in DNA: TGTGCCAGCAGCTTTGGACAGGGAAAGACCCAGTACTTC. It encodes CASSFGQGKTQYF.

This clonotype has more than one count but fewer than ten. The chain combines TRBV6-1 with TRBJ2-7, with 8 bases identical to TRBD1. Germline V lookup: CDR1 MNHNS, CDR2 SASEGT. The junction had 7 bases not matched to a gene; V was cut back by 10 bases and J by 2 bases. This CDR3 spans 13 amino acids. This CDR3 is CATLIQGAYEQYF. CDR3 DNA sequence: TGTGCCACCCTGATACAGGGGGCCTACGAGCAGTACTTC.

This clonotype was seen a single time. In DNA, the CDR3 is TGTGCCAGCAGGACCGGGACATTCTTGAGTAATTCACCCCTCCACTTT. Translation gives CASRTGTFLSNSPLHF. V and J are TRBV6-2 or TRBV6-3 and TRBJ1-6, with D possibly matching TRBD1 (6 bases). Trimming stripped 6 bases from V and 6 bases from J, with 18 bases between. CDR1 and CDR2 (germline): MNHEY, SVGEGT. This CDR3 is 16 amino acids long.

This clonotype counts as medium-sized (0.01 to 0.1%). V is TRBV7-9 and J is TRBJ2-7, with TRBD1 matching over 7 bases. The CDR3 is 14 residues long. Per germline, CDR1 SEHNR and CDR2 FQNEAQ (reference sequence). With V trimmed by 5 bases and J by 2 bases, 6 bases remained unmatched. This chain's CDR3 is CASSPRDSTYEQYF. CDR3 DNA: TGTGCCAGCAGCCCCCGGGACAGTACCTACGAGCAGTACTTC.

In its sample, this clonotype was seen a few times. The V call is TRBV10-2, the J call TRBJ2-5, with 9 bases identical to TRBD1. Germline-derived CDR1 and CDR2 are WSHSY and SAAADI. Trimming at V came to 8 bases and at J to 0 bases, leaving 4 bases not matched to a gene. The CDR3 has 14 amino acids. The chain's CDR3 is CASARDRDQETQYF. As DNA, the CDR3 is TGCGCCAGCGCCCGGGACAGGGACCAAGAGACCCAGTACTTC.

This clonotype showed up just a few times. This rearrangement joins TRBV6-5 to TRBJ1-5; TRBD1 might be the D (5 bases). The V gene's germline CDR1 is MNHEY and CDR2 SVGAGI. Trimming cost V 5 bases and J 0 bases, with 11 bases left between them. There are 15 residues in the CDR3. CDR3 in amino acids: CASSVGPRSNQPQHF. CDR3 sequence (DNA): TGTGCCAGCAGTGTGGGACCCCGTAGCAATCAGCCCCAGCATTTT.

V and J are TRBV5-4 and TRBJ1-2; D perhaps matches TRBD1 (6 bases). CDR1 and CDR2 (germline): SGHNT, YYREEE (reference sequence). Trimming removed 4 bases at V and 4 bases at J, with 17 bases between. The CDR3 sequence is 15 residues long. CDR3 sequence reads: CASSMLQGSSYGYTF. CDR3 DNA sequence: TGTGCCAGCAGCATGTTACAGGGATCCAGCTATGGCTACACCTTC.

This clonotype was seen at least ten times. This chain connects TRBV3-1 to TRBJ2-7; no firm D call. Trimming pared 1 base from V and 0 bases from J, leaving 7 bases between. Germline CDR1 and CDR2: LGHDT and YNNKEL (reference sequence). The CDR3 loop spans 14 amino acids. CDR3 region: CASSQVPASYEQYF. The CDR3 coding sequence is TGTGCCAGCAGCCAAGTTCCGGCCTCCTACGAGCAGTACTTC.

The chain uses TRBV5-6 and TRBJ2-3; 10 nucleotides line up with TRBD1. Germline CDR1 reads SGHDT; CDR2 reads YYEEEE. This CDR3 comprises 17 residues. After removal of 4 bases from V and 5 bases from J, the junction contained 13 bases not matched to a gene. As DNA, the CDR3 is TGTGCCAGCAGCACTACCGGGACAGGGGTCTTTGGAGATACGCAGTATTTT. This codes for CASSTTGTGVFGDTQYF.

Only a few counts were recorded for this clonotype. The rearrangement links TRBV6-5 to TRBJ1-6; D is undetermined. CDR3 size: 14 residues. Germline loops: CDR1 MNHEY, CDR2 SVGAGI. V lost 5 bases to trimming and J lost 10 bases, with 15 bases between them. The CDR3 spells CASSPQDLSSPLHF. The CDR3 DNA reads as TGTGCCAGCAGTCCCCAGGACCTCTCGTCACCCCTCCACTTT.

The chain uses TRBV4-3 and TRBJ2-3; D gene unclear. Germline V lookup: CDR1 LGHNA, CDR2 YSLEER. The CDR3 spans 16 residues. V was shortened by 0 bases and J by 2 bases, with 12 bases between the two germline ends. The CDR3 sequence: CASSQEVEPTTDTQYF. The CDR3, as DNA: TGCGCCAGCAGCCAAGAAGTGGAGCCAACCACAGATACGCAGTATTTT.

This clonotype came up a few times. The chain carries TRBV6-6 and TRBJ1-1; no definite D call. Looked up from germline, CDR1 is MNHNY and CDR2 is SVGAGI (reference sequence). V was cut by 6 bases and J by 8 bases, with 10 bases left in between. The length of the CDR3 is 11 residues. In DNA, the CDR3 is TGTGCCAGCAGGGCGGTAGGGGAAGCTTTCTTT. This encodes CASRAVGEAFF.